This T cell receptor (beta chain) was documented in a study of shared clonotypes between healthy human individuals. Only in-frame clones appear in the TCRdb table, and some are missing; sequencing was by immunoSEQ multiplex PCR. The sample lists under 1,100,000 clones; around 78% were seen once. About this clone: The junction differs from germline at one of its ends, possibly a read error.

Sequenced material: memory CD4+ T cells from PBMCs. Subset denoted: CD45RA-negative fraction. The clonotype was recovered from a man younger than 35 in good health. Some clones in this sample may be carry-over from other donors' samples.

In DNA form, the CDR3 reads TGTGCCAGCAGTGGGACAGGGTACACAGATACGCAGTATTTT. This translates into CASSGTGYTDTQYF. The genes are TRBV10-3 and TRBJ2-3; TRBD1 agrees at 9 bases. This CDR3 spans 14 amino acids. Germline-derived CDR1 and CDR2 are ENHRY and SYGVKD.